These 20 T cell receptor beta chains share one sample of origin, sequenced in a study of blood T cells in healthy people across ages. With a J-beta primer mix and a sample-barcoded 5' primer, a second PCR ran roughly 6 to 12 cycles. TCRdb ran MiXCR on the 5' RACE reads and lists one entry per CDR3 protein. The sample holds about 1.5 million distinct CDR3 sequences; about 40% are singletons and the top ten take around 8%. The source material was blood. The receptors here all came from a woman between 18 and 29 years old in good health.

V usage is TRBV3-1 and J usage is TRBJ2-1; TRBD1 matches 7 bases. The CDR3 length is 13 residues. V lost 5 bases to trimming and J lost 7 bases; unmatched junction nucleotides: 5. Per germline, CDR1 LGHDT and CDR2 YNNKEL (reference sequence). The CDR3 DNA reads as TGTGCCAGCAGCGCCATCAGGGGGAATGAGCAGTTCTTC. It is translated as CASSAIRGNEQFF.

This clonotype appeared once. The V gene is TRBV18, the J gene TRBJ2-1, with D possibly being TRBD1 (6 bases). This CDR3 is built from 14 residues. The germline V gene encodes CDR1 KGHSH and CDR2 LQKENI. V gave up 2 bases and J gave up 7 bases, with 12 bases separating them. The CDR3 DNA reads TGTGCCAGCTCACCATCCGGGACAATTAATGAGCAGTTCTTC. Translated: CASSPSGTINEQFF.

This clonotype has a handful of counts. The chain combines TRBV9 with TRBJ2-1, with D maybe TRBD2 (5 bases). Between the trimmed V and J ends, which lost 0 bases and 0 bases, there was a span of 10 bases. CDR1 is SGDLS, CDR2 YYNGEE, per germline. The CDR3 length is 16 residues. The CDR3 nucleotides are TGTGCCAGCAGCGTAGGGATTGGGAGCTCCTACAATGAGCAGTTCTTC. It translates to CASSVGIGSSYNEQFF.

J is TRBJ1-1 and V is TRBV12-3 or TRBV12-4; D remains unclear. This CDR3 contains 14 residues. Trimming cost V 4 bases and J 2 bases, with 11 bases left between them. This CDR3 is CASSSPPGNTEAFF. The CDR3 DNA is TGTGCCAGCAGTTCCCCTCCGGGCAACACTGAAGCTTTCTTT.

The chain is built from TRBV5-1 and TRBJ1-2, with D perhaps matching TRBD1 (5 bases). The germline gives CDR1 SGHRS, CDR2 YFSETQ. This CDR3 contains 13 residues. Trimming cost V 5 bases and J 7 bases, with 15 bases left between them. The CDR3 reads CASRPEGVAGYTF. In nucleotides, the CDR3 is TGCGCCAGCAGGCCCGAAGGGGTTGCTGGCTACACCTTC.

A few counts support this clonotype. The CDR3 here is CASSLAAGHNEQFF. CDR3 coding DNA: TGTGCCAGCAGCTTAGCGGCGGGTCATAATGAGCAGTTCTTC. The chain couples TRBV7-2 to TRBJ2-1, with D tentatively TRBD2 (5 bases). CDR3 length equals 14 residues. Germline values: CDR1 SGHTA, CDR2 FQGNSA. Deletions cut 0 bases from V and 7 bases from J, with 10 bases between. Filled out from reference TRBV7-2 and TRBJ2-1, the complete variable domain reads GAGVSQSPSNKVTEKGKDVELRCDPISGHTALYWYRQSLGQGLEFLIYFQGNSAPDKSGLPSDRFSAERTGGSVSTLTIQRTQQEDSAVYLCASSLAAGHNEQFFGPGTRLTVL.

This clonotype was counted a few times. The chain couples TRBV10-3 to TRBJ2-1; TRBD2 aligns across 8 bases. Germline values: CDR1 ENHRY, CDR2 SYGVKD. The CDR3 is made up of 14 amino acids. The ends lost 10 bases at V and 3 bases at J; junction bases unmatched: 8. The CDR3 spells CATSAGVSYNEQFF. The CDR3 nucleotides are TGTGCCACCTCAGCGGGAGTTAGCTACAATGAGCAGTTCTTC.

With regard to this clonotype: Being one base from a much bigger clone, this may be a read error. This chain links TRBV7-9 with TRBJ2-7; 8 bases are a match to TRBD2. Looked up from germline, CDR1 is SEHNR and CDR2 is FQNEAQ (reference sequence). V was clipped by 0 bases and J by 7 bases; unmatched bases: 11. This CDR3 has 16 residues. Here the CDR3 reads CASSLARGGRLDEQYF. The DNA for the CDR3 is TGTGCCAGCAGCTTAGCGCGGGGCGGGAGGCTCGATGAGCAGTACTTC.

With respect to this clonotype: One junction end disagrees with the germline gene, perhaps due to a read error. The chain employs TRBV10-3 and TRBJ2-3, with a weak D call TRBD1 (5 bases). CDR1 and CDR2 (germline): ENHRY, SYGVKD. The CDR3 sequence is 14 residues long. CDR3 sequence (DNA): TGTGCCATCAATGAGTCGCAGGGAAAAGATACGCAGTATTTT. Encoded protein: CAINESQGKDTQYF.

J is TRBJ2-1 and V is TRBV3-1; no clear D gene. Germline V lookup: CDR1 LGHDT, CDR2 YNNKEL (reference sequence). The CDR3 consists of 14 residues. Trimming took off 4 bases at V and 9 bases at J, with 16 bases between the two ends. CDR3 sequence (DNA): TGTGCCAGCAGCCCCTCCGCCGGTGGGTGTGAGCAGTTCTTC. Translation: CASSPSAGGCEQFF.

The table lists this clonotype with many counts. V gene TRBV29-1 combines with J gene TRBJ2-1; D is unclear. V lost 5 bases to trimming and J lost 9 bases, with 14 bases between them. The germline V gene encodes CDR1 SQVTM and CDR2 ANQGSEA. The CDR3 consists of 12 residues. CDR3 DNA: TGCAGCGTTTCTATCCCCCGTAGTGAGCAGTTCTTC. It codes for CSVSIPRSEQFF.

The gene calls are TRBV7-2 and TRBJ2-6; maybe TRBD2 (5 bases). The germline V gene has CDR1 SGHTA and CDR2 FQGNSA. There are 18 residues in the CDR3. Deletions cut 5 bases from V and 1 base from J, with 18 bases between. The CDR3 loop is CASSPRGEGASGANVLTF. CDR3 in DNA: TGTGCCAGCAGCCCCCGGGGAGAGGGCGCTTCTGGGGCCAACGTCCTGACTTTC.

This clonotype was seen a few times. The chain has TRBV4-1 and TRBJ2-5; D is uncertain. The CDR3 consists of 14 residues. The V and J ends lost 2 bases and 4 bases respectively, with 11 bases between them. Per the germline V gene, CDR1 is MGHRA and CDR2 is YSYEKL. The CDR3 region has the DNA TGCGCCAGCAGCCAAATCCTAGGTCCAGAGACCCAGTACTTC. This encodes CASSQILGPETQYF.

The rearrangement joins TRBV25-1 to TRBJ1-1; no clear D gene. The CDR3 has 14 amino acids. CDR1 and CDR2 (germline): MGHDK, SYGVNS. V was shortened by 0 bases and J by 11 bases, with 16 bases between the two germline ends. In DNA form, the CDR3 reads TGTGCCAGCAGTGAATATAGTAGCCCAGGACCGGCTTTCTTT. Protein product: CASSEYSSPGPAFF.

V and J are TRBV6-5 and TRBJ2-5; 12 bases fit TRBD2. V gave up 7 bases and J gave up 5 bases; unmatched junction bases: 11. The CDR3 spans 16 residues. Germline CDR1 is MNHEY and CDR2 is SVGAGI. In DNA form, the CDR3 reads TGTGCCAGCACCAAGACTAGCGGGAGTTTTCAGGAGACCCAGTACTTC. It encodes CASTKTSGSFQETQYF.

This clonotype was observed a single time. DNA for the CDR3: TGTGCCACCAGTGGATTGTCGGGCTCCGGGGAGCTGTTTTTT. Protein product: CATSGLSGSGELFF. The chain combines TRBV24-1 with TRBJ2-2; D unresolved. Between the trimmed V and J ends, which lost 5 bases and 6 bases, there was a span of 12 bases. The CDR3 extends over 14 amino acids. CDR1 KGHDR and CDR2 SFDVKD come from the germline V gene.

The V and J genes are TRBV7-9 and TRBJ2-7; weak D call: TRBD2 (6 bases). CDR3 length: 14 residues. Germline V gives CDR1 SEHNR, CDR2 FQNEAQ (reference sequence). With 4 bases removed from V and 2 bases from J, the gap between germline ends came to 12 bases. This CDR3 is CASSSSDKPYEQYF. CDR3 in DNA: TGTGCCAGCAGCTCTAGCGATAAACCCTACGAGCAGTACTTC.

V and J are TRBV6-2 or TRBV6-3 and TRBJ2-7; no clear D. CDR1 and CDR2 (germline): MNHEY, SVGEGT. V lost 0 bases and J 0 bases, leaving 3 bases between the germline ends. The CDR3 sequence is 13 residues long. The CDR3 protein is CASSYSHSYEQYF. The CDR3 nucleotides read TGTGCCAGCAGTTACTCCCACTCCTACGAGCAGTACTTC.

This clonotype was recorded at least ten times. The chain combines TRBV18 with TRBJ2-5; D gene uncertain. CDR3 length equals 12 residues. The V gene's germline CDR1 is KGHSH and CDR2 LQKENI. V was shortened by 3 bases and J by 4 bases, with 6 bases between the two germline ends. CDR3 sequence: CASSPYGETQYF. CDR3 DNA sequence: TGTGCCAGCTCACCGTACGGAGAGACCCAGTACTTC.

This clonotype has a handful of counts. The J gene is TRBJ2-3, the V gene TRBV9, with D possibly TRBD2 on 5 matching bases. The length of the CDR3 is 14 residues. Germline-derived CDR1 and CDR2 are SGDLS and YYNGEE. Trimming took off 0 bases at V and 4 bases at J, with 9 bases between the two ends. The CDR3 nucleotides are TGTGCCAGCAGCGTAGCGGGAACCCCAGATACGCAGTATTTT. Translation gives CASSVAGTPDTQYF.